The rows below give T cell receptor beta chains drawn from one sample of a study of blood T cells in healthy people across ages. TCRdb re-analysed the 5' RACE reads in MiXCR, keeping a single row per CDR3 protein. The sample consists of about 1.5 million distinct CDR3 sequences, roughly 43% of them appearing once. The sequencing input was blood. The receptors were gathered from a woman between 18 and 30 years old in good health. Each CDR3 is given with its conserved first and last residue. D genes are given only for firm matches. Clone size is shown for a subset of rows, as once, few, many or a class of expanded clone.

>TRBV6-2/TRBV6-3|NA|TRBD1|TRBJ2-7|14
TGTGTCAGCGACCCCGGGACAGGGTTTTACGAGCAGTACTTC
CVSDPGTGFYEQYF
>TRBV4-3|NA|NA|TRBJ2-1|16
TGCGCCAGCAGCCAAGAGCACTCGGGAAGCTACAATGAGCAGTTCTTC
CASSQEHSGSYNEQFF
>TRBV10-3|many|TRBD1|TRBJ1-4|15
TGTGCCATCAGTGGAGGGACAGGCCCCAATGAAAAACTGTTTTTT
CAISGGTGPNEKLFF
>TRBV7-9|few|NA|TRBJ1-5|15
TGTGCCAGCAGCTTAGAAGGGGGGGCCGGTCAGCCCCAGCATTTT
CASSLEGGAGQPQHF
>TRBV7-8|few|NA|TRBJ2-3|14
TGTGCCAGCAGCTTAAGGACGGTGACAGCTACGCAGTATTTT
CASSLRTVTATQYF
>TRBV5-6|few|TRBD2|TRBJ2-3|15
TGTGCCAGCAGCTTTGGGGCTAGCGGGGCAGATACGCAGTATTTT
CASSFGASGADTQYF
>TRBV13|few|NA|TRBJ2-7|15
TGTGCCAGCAGCTTATTTGGCGGCAGCTCCTACGAGCAGTACTTC
CASSLFGGSSYEQYF
>TRBV9|NA|NA|TRBJ1-2|14
TGTGCCAGCAGCGTAGATCTGGGATTCTATGGCTACACCTTC
CASSVDLGFYGYTF
>TRBV12-5|NA|NA|TRBJ2-3|16
TGTGCTAGTGGTTTGGTATTTTCAGGGGTGGCAGATACGCAGTATTTT
CASGLVFSGVADTQYF
>TRBV29-1|NA|TRBD1|TRBJ2-7|12
TGCAGCGCTGGGGACAGCAACTACGAGCAGTACTTC
CSAGDSNYEQYF
>TRBV6-6|NA|TRBD1|TRBJ2-1|13
TGTGCCAGCATCCCCGGGACAGGGTTTTATGGGTTCTTC
CASIPGTGFYGFF
>TRBV7-2|few|TRBD1|TRBJ2-7|15
TGTGCCAGCAGCCCAGACGGCAGGGGGATCTACGAGCAGTACTTC
CASSPDGRGIYEQYF
>TRBV6-2/TRBV6-3|NA|NA|TRBJ2-7|13
TGTGCCAGCAGTTACGGGGACGTTCCCGAGCAGTACTTC
CASSYGDVPEQYF
>TRBV12-3/TRBV12-4|many|NA|TRBJ1-5|12
TGTGCCAGCAGTTTGTTTAATCAGCCCCAGCATTTT
CASSLFNQPQHF
>TRBV7-2|few|TRBD2|TRBJ2-3|17
TGTGCCAGCAGCTTAGGGCGTGCGGGAGGGCCGGCAGATACGCAGTATTTT
CASSLGRAGGPADTQYF
>TRBV20-1|NA|NA|TRBJ2-3|12
TGCAGTGCAAGTTTGGGGTTCGATACGCAGTATTTT
CSASLGFDTQYF
>TRBV15|NA|NA|TRBJ1-5|13
TGTGCCACCAGCAGAGATTCCCATCAGCCCCAGCATTTT
CATSRDSHQPQHF
>TRBV6-5|NA|NA|TRBJ1-1|13
TGTGCCAGCAGTTACTCAGAAGGTGGTGAAGCTTTCTTT
CASSYSEGGEAFF
>TRBV7-9|once|NA|TRBJ2-7|15
TGTGCCAGCAGCTTAGCGAGGGACAACCCCTACGAGCAGTACTTC
CASSLARDNPYEQYF
>TRBV12-3/TRBV12-4|NA|NA|TRBJ1-5|16
TGTGCCAGCAGTGGACACGGGATCAGTGTCAATCAGCCCCAGCATTTT
CASSGHGISVNQPQHF
>TRBV6-5|NA|NA|TRBJ2-7|13
TGTGCCAGCAGAAGGGACGGGGCGGGCGAGCAGTACTTC
CASRRDGAGEQYF
>TRBV7-2|NA|TRBD2|TRBJ2-7|15
TGTGCCAGCAGCTTAGCCGCAGGGAGGGCCGACGAGCAGTACTTC
CASSLAAGRADEQYF
>TRBV27|many|NA|TRBJ1-5|13
TGTGCCAGCAGTTTATCGTGGAATCAGCCCCAGCATTTT
CASSLSWNQPQHF
>TRBV10-3|NA|NA|TRBJ1-5|18
TGTGCCATGACGCTCTTGTACTTATCGGGAGGGGGGAATCAGCCCCAGCATTTT
CAMTLLYLSGGGNQPQHF
>TRBV30|NA|NA|TRBJ1-2|12
TGTGCCTGGAGTGCCAGGGTGGGGGGCTACACCTTC
CAWSARVGGYTF
>TRBV6-5|NA|NA|TRBJ1-5|16
TGTGCCAGCAGTTACGGCATCGTCTATAGCAATCAGCCCCAGCATTTT
CASSYGIVYSNQPQHF
>TRBV6-6|NA|NA|TRBJ2-3|15
TGTGCCAGCAGTTACTCAGGAGGGGAGGAAGATACGCAGTATTTT
CASSYSGGEEDTQYF
>TRBV20-1|NA|TRBD2|TRBJ2-3|13
TGCAGTGCTAGATTTGCGGGGGCAGATACGCAGTATTTT
CSARFAGADTQYF
>TRBV12-3/TRBV12-4|few|NA|TRBJ2-5|13
TGTGCCAGCAGTTTTGACTGGGAAGAGACCCAGTACTTC
CASSFDWEETQYF
>TRBV4-3|NA|TRBD2|TRBJ2-1|16
TGCGCCAGCAGCCAAGTACTGTCGGGAGGGCCGTATGAGCAGTTCTTC
CASSQVLSGGPYEQFF
>TRBV6-1|NA|TRBD2|TRBJ2-1|16
TGTGCCAGCAGTGGGACCGGGACTAGAGTCTTGAATGAGCGGTTCTTC
CASSGTGTRVLNERFF
>TRBV7-2|NA|NA|TRBJ1-1|16
TGTGCCAGCAGCTTGGAGACAGTGATCATGAACACTGGAGCTTTCTTT
CASSLETVIMNTGAFF
>TRBV4-1|few|TRBD2|TRBJ2-5|18
TGCGCCAGCAGCCAACTTCCCTCCGCCGGGACTAGCTATGAGACCCAGTACTTC
CASSQLPSAGTSYETQYF
>TRBV29-1|NA|TRBD1|TRBJ1-2|13
TGCAGCGCAAGACAGGGAGGTTCCTATGGCTACACCTTC
CSARQGGSYGYTF
>TRBV12-5|NA|NA|TRBJ2-3|16
TGTGCTAGTACATCCGCCATACTTAGCGGAACAGATACGCAGTATTTT
CASTSAILSGTDTQYF
>TRBV27|few|NA|TRBJ1-6|12
TGTGCCAGCAGTTATTCGGGTTCACCCCCCCACTTT
CASSYSGSPPHF
>TRBV3-1|NA|TRBD1|TRBJ2-1|17
TGTGCCAGCAGCCAAGTACAGGGGAGTTTTTACTACAATGAGCAGTTCTTC
CASSQVQGSFYYNEQFF
>TRBV6-4|NA|NA|TRBJ1-2|13
TGTGCCAGCAGTAGAGGTCTAAGCGATGGCTACACCTTC
CASSRGLSDGYTF
>TRBV4-3|NA|NA|TRBJ2-1|15
TGCGCCAGCAGCCAAAAGGGACTTTCCTACAATGAGCAGTTCTTC
CASSQKGLSYNEQFF
>TRBV3-1|NA|NA|TRBJ1-1|15
TGTGCCAGCAGCCCGACCGGGACACAACCGATCGGAGCTTTCTTT
CASSPTGTQPIGAFF
>TRBV12-3/TRBV12-4|few|NA|TRBJ1-2|12
TGTGCCAGCCGATCACCGGCGCCAGGCTACACCTTC
CASRSPAPGYTF
>TRBV29-1|NA|NA|TRBJ1-1|13
TGCAGCGTTGAGAGTGGGGCAGGGATTGAAGCTTTCTTT
CSVESGAGIEAFF
>TRBV11-3|NA|TRBD1|TRBJ1-1|18
TGTGCCAGCAGCTTAGAAGGCGGGACAGGGTGGTTGAACACTGAAGCTTTCTTT
CASSLEGGTGWLNTEAFF
>TRBV28|NA|NA|TRBJ2-7|14
TGTGCCAGCAGTAAGGTTTATAGCTCCTACGAGCAGTACTTC
CASSKVYSSYEQYF
>TRBV7-9|once|NA|TRBJ1-4|15
TGTGCCAGCAGCTCGGGAGCCCGGGGGGGTGAAAAACTGTTTTTT
CASSSGARGGEKLFF
>TRBV20-1|NA|TRBD2|TRBJ2-7|13
TGCAGTGCTGATTTCGCGGGGGGGTACGAGCAGTACTTC
CSADFAGGYEQYF
>TRBV27|NA|NA|TRBJ1-2|13
TGTGCCAGCAGTTTAGGAGGGAAAAACGGCTACACCTTC
CASSLGGKNGYTF
>TRBV12-3/TRBV12-4|few|TRBD1|TRBJ2-7|17
TGTGCCAGCAGTCATATCGGACAGGGGGTTGGCTCCTACGAGCAGTACTTC
CASSHIGQGVGSYEQYF
>TRBV12-3/TRBV12-4|few|NA|TRBJ2-3|14
TGTGCCAGCAGCATAGGACCGACCACAGATACGCAGTATTTT
CASSIGPTTDTQYF
>TRBV7-3|NA|TRBD2|TRBJ2-3|18
TGTGCCAGCAGCTTACTCGAAGGACTAGCGGGAGGACCAGATACGCAGTATTTT
CASSLLEGLAGGPDTQYF
>TRBV20-1|NA|NA|TRBJ1-5|14
TGCAGTGCTAGAGATAAATTGGCCGGGGAGATTCAGCATTTT
CSARDKLAGEIQHF
>TRBV12-3/TRBV12-4|few|NA|TRBJ1-4|13
TGTGCCAGCAGGAAAGCGGGGTATGAAAAACTGTTTTTT
CASRKAGYEKLFF
>TRBV5-1|NA|TRBD2|TRBJ2-1|17
TGCGCCAGCAGTCGACACTGGACTAGCGGGAGTTCCAATGAGCAGTTCTTC
CASSRHWTSGSSNEQFF